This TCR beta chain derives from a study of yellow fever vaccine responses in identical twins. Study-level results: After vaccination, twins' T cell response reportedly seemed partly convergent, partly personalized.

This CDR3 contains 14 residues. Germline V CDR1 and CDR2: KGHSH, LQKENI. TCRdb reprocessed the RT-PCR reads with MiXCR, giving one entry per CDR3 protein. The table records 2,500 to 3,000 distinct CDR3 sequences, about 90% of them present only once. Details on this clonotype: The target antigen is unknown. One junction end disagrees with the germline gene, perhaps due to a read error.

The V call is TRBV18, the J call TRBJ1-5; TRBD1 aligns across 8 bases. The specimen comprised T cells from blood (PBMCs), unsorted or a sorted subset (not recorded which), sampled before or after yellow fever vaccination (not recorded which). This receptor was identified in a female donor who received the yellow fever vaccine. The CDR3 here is CASSLQGGKQPQHF. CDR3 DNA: TGTGCCAGCTCACTACAGGGGGGCAAACAGCCCCAGCATTTT.